Detailed here is one T cell receptor (beta chain). The clone's antigen remains unknown. No much larger clone is present one base from it, and per-base qualities are unavailable. The source of the sample is a study of STAT5B mutations in CD4+ large granular lymphocyte leukemia (dated by TCRdb to the early 2020s). About the study as a whole: Among the healthy controls, the CDR3 'QG' motif was associated with a particular HLA allele. The study compared the TCRbeta repertoires of patients with CD4+ T-cell large granular lymphocyte leukemia against those of healthy blood donors. The purity of purified fractions was confirmed by flow cytometry on FACSCanto II or FACSVerse to exceed 95% among lymphocytes.

The healthy control group was made up of around 37 blood donors, and the Finnish Red Cross blood service supplied their buffy coats. All TCR-sequenced material derived from peripheral blood: patient blood samples and healthy donor buffy coats. Ficoll-Hypaque gradient centrifugation was used to isolate peripheral blood mononuclear cells. For the healthy controls, CD4+ cells were obtained from buffy coats by magnetic purification. The Gentra Puregene Cell and Tissue kit was used for genomic DNA extraction, and quantification was performed on a Qubit 2.0 fluorometer. The germline V and J ends show losses of 6 bases and 2 bases respectively, and no gene match explains 6 bases of the junction. CDR1 and CDR2 (SGHRS, YFSETQ) derive from the germline V gene. The CDR3 goes from the cysteine to the phenylalanine over 14 residues. CDR3 DNA is the only sequence kept; it has 42 bases, read in frame from the first base.

The immunoSEQ assay at survey resolution was applied to genomic DNA for sequencing of TCRbeta rearrangements. The authors processed their data as follows. In the TCR sequencing data, the smallest productive clonotype frequency that could be detected was 2.59 x 10-5. Only productive TCRbeta rearrangements, defined as complete and in-frame sequences, were included in the analyses. Simpson clonality, calculated in the immunoSEQ Analyzer version 3.0, was used as the measure of sample clonality. Clones were binned by frequency as very rare, small, medium, large (1-20%) or hyperexpanded (>20%). Generation probabilities were estimated with OLGA 1.2.3, V-gene circos plots were made with VDJtools, specificities were searched in VDJdb, and CDR3 motifs were identified with GLIPH. TCRdb took this table from immuneACCESS and kept in-frame rearrangements with V and J called. Such tables lack part of the clones; where checked against another copy, unresolved V genes explain under half of the gap, and the rest is unexplained. V and J calls and clone size are copied from that table; D and trimming were computed from the DNA. Here the sample has roughly 29,000 clones; less than 85% occur a single time. The ten biggest clones cover about 3.1% of the sample.

The research as a whole found: TRBV06-family usage was enriched among the top patient clones (8/27) compared with healthy controls (2/35). Data were not HLA-matched; higher clonality in CD4+ versus CD8+ T-LGLL could reflect the relatively small sample size. Compared with healthy CD4+ repertoires, CD4-sorted patient repertoires appeared more clonal, and this difference remained even after the putative leukemic clones were removed. Each patient's main leukemic clonotypes were private, but more than 20% of these clonotypes showed up at low frequency in the non-leukemic repertoires of other patients.

Recombination linked TRBV5-1 to TRBJ2-3, and TRBD1 matches 7 of the central bases. This sequence originates from a human donor in good health. Specimen: CD4+ T cells from blood buffy coats. The CDR3 region reads CASKGALYTDTQYF. The sequence in DNA is TGCGCCAGCAAGGGGGCACTATACACAGATACGCAGTATTTT.